This T cell receptor (beta chain) comes out of a study of CD8 T cells in ankylosing spondylitis. Study-level findings and limits: Blood from ankylosing spondylitis patients appeared to carry a characteristic roughly 8-variant TCR beta motif.

TCRdb itself ran the 5' RACE reads through MiXCR, one entry per CDR3 protein. Of approximately 150,000 distinct CDR3 sequences listed, more than 15% are singletons. Turning to this clonotype: What it binds is unknown.

The CDR3 runs 14 residues. The germline gives CDR1 SGHTA, CDR2 FQGTGA. V lost 5 bases, J lost 7 bases, and 7 bases stayed unmatched. The sequenced material came from blood, either unsorted or a sorted T cell fraction (not recorded which). The chain employs TRBV7-3 and TRBJ2-1; 8 nucleotides agree with TRBD1. The sequence derives from a male donor with ankylosing spondylitis. In DNA form, the CDR3 reads TGTGCCAGCAGCCCACCTAACAGGGGGAATGAGCAGTTCTTC. It encodes CASSPPNRGNEQFF.